A selection of T cell receptor beta chains follows, all from one sample in a study of T cells in Graves' hyperthyroidism and ophthalmopathy. MiXCR was run by TCRdb on the multiplex PCR reads, yielding one entry per CDR3 protein. The repertoire includes 450,000 to 650,000 distinct CDR3 sequences, less than 25% of them detected once, and about a quarter sits in the top ten. The source material was blood. The receptors come from a man between 18 and 29 years old with Graves' hyperthyroidism. Each CDR3 is given with its conserved first and last residue. Fields, in order: J gene, D gene, clone size, V gene, CDR3 DNA, CDR3 protein. A D gene is named only where the DNA matches it firmly. Clone size is given for some rows only: seen once, a few or many times, or a class if the clone is expanded.

J: TRBJ1-5
D: .
size: many
V: TRBV7-2
DNA: TGTGCCAGCAGCTTCAGTCCGGGGGGCAATCAGCCCCAGCATTTT
CDR3: CASSFSPGGNQPQHF

J: TRBJ1-1
D: TRBD1
size: many
V: TRBV18
DNA: TGTGCCAGCTCACCTCCGATTACGACAGGGATGAACACTGAAGCTTTCTTT
CDR3: CASSPPITTGMNTEAFF

J: TRBJ1-2
D: .
size: .
V: TRBV11-2
DNA: TGTGCCAGCAGCCGGGGGGGTCTTGGGTATGGCTACACCTTC
CDR3: CASSRGGLGYGYTF

J: TRBJ1-1
D: TRBD1
size: many
V: TRBV5-6
DNA: TGTGCCAGCAGCTTTCAGGGGGCTGCGAACACTGAAGCTTTCTTT
CDR3: CASSFQGAANTEAFF

J: TRBJ2-7
D: .
size: .
V: TRBV28
DNA: TGTGCCAGCAGAACAGGCCCCGAGCAGTACTTC
CDR3: CASRTGPEQYF

J: TRBJ2-2
D: .
size: .
V: TRBV3-1
DNA: TGTGCCAGCAGCCATCCACCCCCGCCCACGAGCACCGGGGAGCTGTTTTTT
CDR3: CASSHPPPPTSTGELFF

J: TRBJ2-7
D: .
size: .
V: TRBV11-1
DNA: TGTGCCAGCAGCTTAGGGTTTAGCGTCTCAACGGGTCTCGAGCAGTACTTC
CDR3: CASSLGFSVSTGLEQYF

J: TRBJ2-7
D: TRBD2
size: .
V: TRBV6-5
DNA: TGTGCCAGCAGTTACACTCTAGGGTCGGCGGGGGGTTACGAGCAGTACTTC
CDR3: CASSYTLGSAGGYEQYF

J: TRBJ2-2
D: .
size: few
V: TRBV19
DNA: TGTGCCAGTAACCAACGTAAGAGCCGGGCCGGGGAGCTGTTTTTT
CDR3: CASNQRKSRAGELFF

J: TRBJ2-7
D: .
size: .
V: TRBV20-1
DNA: TGCAGTGCTAGATTGCCGGGAAACCCCTACGAGCAGTACTTC
CDR3: CSARLPGNPYEQYF

J: TRBJ1-1
D: .
size: many
V: TRBV5-1
DNA: TGCGCCAGCACCCGAAGAGGGGGGGTGAACACTGAAGCTTTCTTT
CDR3: CASTRRGGVNTEAFF

J: TRBJ2-2
D: .
size: few
V: TRBV19
DNA: TGTGCCAGTAGTATAGGACCTTACACCGGGGAGCTGTTTTTT
CDR3: CASSIGPYTGELFF

J: TRBJ2-5
D: .
size: many
V: TRBV28
DNA: TGTGCCAGCAGCCTACTGACACCCGAAGAGACCCAGTACTTC
CDR3: CASSLLTPEETQYF

J: TRBJ1-1
D: TRBD1
size: many
V: TRBV12-3/TRBV12-4
DNA: TGTGCCATCGTCCGACAGGGAACTCTCATGAACACTGAAGCTTTCTTT
CDR3: CAIVRQGTLMNTEAFF

J: TRBJ2-7
D: TRBD1
size: many
V: TRBV6-2/TRBV6-3
DNA: TGTGCCAGCAGTTGGGGACAGGCCTACGAGCAGTACTTC
CDR3: CASSWGQAYEQYF

J: TRBJ1-1
D: .
size: few
V: TRBV12-3/TRBV12-4
DNA: TGTGCCAGCAGTTTGGGGGGGCTAGGGAGTTGGACTGAAGCTTTCTTT
CDR3: CASSLGGLGSWTEAFF

J: TRBJ2-5
D: TRBD2
size: many
V: TRBV10-2
DNA: TGCGCCAGCAGTAACCTTGGGACTAGCGGGGGGGTCCTGTACCAAGAGACCCAGTACTTC
CDR3: CASSNLGTSGGVLYQETQYF

J: TRBJ2-7
D: .
size: many
V: TRBV6-1
DNA: TGTGCCAGCAGTGAGGGCCTGGACAGTTACTACGAGCAGTACTTC
CDR3: CASSEGLDSYYEQYF

J: TRBJ1-1
D: .
size: few
V: TRBV20-1
DNA: TGCAGTGCTAGTAGTGGGGTTGACACTGAAGCTTTCTTT
CDR3: CSASSGVDTEAFF

J: TRBJ1-1
D: .
size: many
V: TRBV19
DNA: TGTGCCAGTAGTCTTCAGCGAGGGGCTAACACTGAAGCTTTCTTT
CDR3: CASSLQRGANTEAFF

J: TRBJ1-2
D: .
size: many
V: TRBV6-5
DNA: TGTGCCAGCAGTTACGAGTCCCAGGGGCGGTATTACGGCTACACCTTC
CDR3: CASSYESQGRYYGYTF

J: TRBJ1-1
D: .
size: .
V: TRBV29-1
DNA: TGCAGCGTTGAACCCCAGGGGCCGGGGGGGGCTGAAGCTTTCTTT
CDR3: CSVEPQGPGGAEAFF

J: TRBJ2-5
D: TRBD1
size: many
V: TRBV7-8
DNA: TGTGCCAGCAGCTTAGCCCCTGGACAGGGCCGGGAGACCCAGTACTTC
CDR3: CASSLAPGQGRETQYF

J: TRBJ1-2
D: TRBD1
size: .
V: TRBV12-3/TRBV12-4
DNA: TGTGCCAGCAGCAGGACAGGTATCCATGGCTACACCTTC
CDR3: CASSRTGIHGYTF

J: TRBJ2-7
D: TRBD2
size: many
V: TRBV7-8
DNA: TGTGCCAGCAGACCCGGGAGGTCCTCCTACGAGCAGTACTTC
CDR3: CASRPGRSSYEQYF

J: TRBJ2-2
D: .
size: .
V: TRBV5-5
DNA: TGTGCCAGCACGGGGGTTGGAGGGGAGCTGTTTTTT
CDR3: CASTGVGGELFF

J: TRBJ2-6
D: .
size: .
V: TRBV5-1
DNA: TGCGCCAGCAGCTTGGAAGGAGAGTCTGGGGCCAACGTCCTGACTTTC
CDR3: CASSLEGESGANVLTF

J: TRBJ1-1
D: .
size: many
V: TRBV12-3/TRBV12-4
DNA: TGTGCCAGCAGTTTAGACCTGTGGGGTATATGGACTGAAGCTTTCTTT
CDR3: CASSLDLWGIWTEAFF

J: TRBJ1-2
D: .
size: .
V: TRBV9
DNA: TGTGCCAGCTCGTCCCCGCAGGGGATAAACTATGGCTACACCTTC
CDR3: CASSSPQGINYGYTF

J: TRBJ1-5
D: .
size: .
V: TRBV7-9
DNA: TGTGCCAGCAGCTCAGCCTATAGCAATCAGCCCCAGCATTTT
CDR3: CASSSAYSNQPQHF

J: TRBJ2-7
D: TRBD1
size: many
V: TRBV15
DNA: TGTGCCACCAGCAGAGATTTGACAGGGTCACACACCTACGAGCAGTACTTC
CDR3: CATSRDLTGSHTYEQYF

J: TRBJ2-7
D: .
size: many
V: TRBV7-8
DNA: TGTGCCAGCAGCTTAGCGAGAGGGACCTACGAGCAGTACTTC
CDR3: CASSLARGTYEQYF

J: TRBJ2-5
D: .
size: few
V: TRBV6-4
DNA: TGTGCCAGCAGTGAAAGTGGGACGACACAAGAGACCCAGTACTTC
CDR3: CASSESGTTQETQYF

J: TRBJ2-7
D: .
size: few
V: TRBV30
DNA: TGTGCCTGGAGTGGCACCTACGAGCAGTACTTC
CDR3: CAWSGTYEQYF

J: TRBJ2-7
D: .
size: .
V: TRBV3-1
DNA: TGTGCCAGCAGCCATCGATCCTACGAGCAGTACTTC
CDR3: CASSHRSYEQYF

J: TRBJ2-7
D: .
size: many
V: TRBV11-2
DNA: TGTGCCAGCAGCTCTGTCGGTCATAGCTCCTACGAGCAGTACTTC
CDR3: CASSSVGHSSYEQYF

J: TRBJ2-3
D: TRBD2
size: .
V: TRBV6-2/TRBV6-3
DNA: TGTGCCAGCCCCGGGGGGACTAGCGGTGCCCAACCTAGCACAGATACGCAGTATTTT
CDR3: CASPGGTSGAQPSTDTQYF

J: TRBJ2-5
D: .
size: .
V: TRBV7-2
DNA: TGTGCCAGCAGCTTGTCCGGGGGACTCCAAGAGACCCAGTACTTC
CDR3: CASSLSGGLQETQYF

J: TRBJ1-4
D: .
size: few
V: TRBV28
DNA: TGTGCCAGCAGTTTATCTCAGGGAACTAATGAAAAACTGTTTTTT
CDR3: CASSLSQGTNEKLFF

J: TRBJ2-7
D: .
size: many
V: TRBV6-2/TRBV6-3
DNA: TGTGCCAGCAGTATAGGGACACAATACGAGCAGTACTTC
CDR3: CASSIGTQYEQYF

J: TRBJ1-1
D: .
size: few
V: TRBV6-1
DNA: TGTGCCAGCAGTGAAAACCGGAACACTGAAGCTTTCTTT
CDR3: CASSENRNTEAFF

J: TRBJ2-7
D: .
size: few
V: TRBV30
DNA: TGTGCCTGGAGTGGCGGTTCGGGGGATCCCTACGAGCAGTACTTC
CDR3: CAWSGGSGDPYEQYF

J: TRBJ1-1
D: TRBD1
size: many
V: TRBV19
DNA: TGTGCCAGTAGTGGCCGGGACAGACTATTTGAAGCTTTCTTT
CDR3: CASSGRDRLFEAFF

J: TRBJ2-7
D: .
size: .
V: TRBV10-3
DNA: TGTGCCATCCGCGGGACAGAAGACTACGAGCAGTACTTC
CDR3: CAIRGTEDYEQYF

J: TRBJ1-2
D: .
size: many
V: TRBV20-1
DNA: TGCAGTGCTAGAGATTACAGGGCTGGCTACACCTTC
CDR3: CSARDYRAGYTF

J: TRBJ2-7
D: TRBD2
size: .
V: TRBV20-1
DNA: TGCAGTGCTAGAGATTCGGTTGTAGGACTAGCAGTCAACGAGCAGTACTTC
CDR3: CSARDSVVGLAVNEQYF

J: TRBJ1-1
D: .
size: many
V: TRBV2
DNA: TGTGCCAGCAGCCTCACAGGGATACATGAAGCTTTCTTT
CDR3: CASSLTGIHEAFF

J: TRBJ1-1
D: .
size: many
V: TRBV27
DNA: TGTGCCAGCAGTTCCAGGACACTGAACACTGAAGCTTTCTTT
CDR3: CASSSRTLNTEAFF